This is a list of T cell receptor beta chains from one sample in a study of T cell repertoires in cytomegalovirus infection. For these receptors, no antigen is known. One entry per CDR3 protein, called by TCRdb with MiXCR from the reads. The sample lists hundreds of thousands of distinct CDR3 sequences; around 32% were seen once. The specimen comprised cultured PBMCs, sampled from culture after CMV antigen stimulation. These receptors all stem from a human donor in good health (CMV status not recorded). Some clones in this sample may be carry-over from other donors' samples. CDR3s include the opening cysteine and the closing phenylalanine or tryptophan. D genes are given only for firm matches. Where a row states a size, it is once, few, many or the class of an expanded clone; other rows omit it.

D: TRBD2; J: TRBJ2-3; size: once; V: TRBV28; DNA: TGTGCCAGCAGTTCACACTTAGCGGGGGGGCTCGGAGATACGCAGTATTTT; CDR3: CASSSHLAGGLGDTQYF
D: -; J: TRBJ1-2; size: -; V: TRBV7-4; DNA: TGTGCCAGCAGTGATGGAAGGACTAACTATGGCTACACCTTC; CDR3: CASSDGRTNYGYTF
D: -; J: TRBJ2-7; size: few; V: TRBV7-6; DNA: TGTGCCAGCAGCCAAAACCCCTACGAGCAGTACTTC; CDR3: CASSQNPYEQYF
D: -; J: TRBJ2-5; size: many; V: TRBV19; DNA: TGTGCCAGCAGCCCAAGGGGAGAGACCCAGTACTTC; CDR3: CASSPRGETQYF
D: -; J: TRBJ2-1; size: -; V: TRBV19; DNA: TGTGCCAGTATGGCCAGGGGACAGTGGACGGGGGGATACAATGAGCAGTTCTTC; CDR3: CASMARGQWTGGYNEQFF
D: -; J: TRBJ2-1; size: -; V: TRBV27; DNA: TGTGCCAGCAGTTTTTCGGGGGAGTCCCACAATGAGCAGTTCTTC; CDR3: CASSFSGESHNEQFF
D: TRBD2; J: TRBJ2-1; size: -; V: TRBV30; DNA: TGTGCCTGGACCCTTGGACTAGCGGGAGTTAATGAGCAGTTCTTC; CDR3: CAWTLGLAGVNEQFF
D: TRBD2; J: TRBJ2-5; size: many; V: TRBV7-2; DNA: TGTGCCAGCAGCTTTTCGGCGGGGGTGGGCCAAGAGACCCAGTACTTC; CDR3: CASSFSAGVGQETQYF
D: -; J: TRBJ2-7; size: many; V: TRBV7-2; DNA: TGTGCCAGCAGCTACAGGGACTCCCTCCCATCTGAGGAGCAGTACTTC; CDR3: CASSYRDSLPSEEQYF
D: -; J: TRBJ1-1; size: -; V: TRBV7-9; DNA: TGTGCCAGCAGCTTAGAAGGGTTAGGCACTGAAGCTTTCTTT; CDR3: CASSLEGLGTEAFF
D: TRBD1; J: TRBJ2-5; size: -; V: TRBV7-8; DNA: TGTGCCAGCAGCTCACAGGGGATTGGAGAGACCCAGTACTTC; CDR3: CASSSQGIGETQYF
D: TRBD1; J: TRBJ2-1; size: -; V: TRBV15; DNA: TGTGCCACCAGCAGAGAAGACAGGGGGCTTAATGAGCAGTTCTTC; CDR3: CATSREDRGLNEQFF
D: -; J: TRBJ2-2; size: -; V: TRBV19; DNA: TGTGCCACCCGCTCTCCCCACTATCCCAGCCGTCGAAAGAACACCGGGGAGCTGTTTTTT; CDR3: CATRSPHYPSRRKNTGELFF
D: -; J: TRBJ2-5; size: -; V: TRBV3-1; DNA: TGTGCCAGTCTAGGGCCCCTTCAAGAGACCCAGTACTTC; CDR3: CASLGPLQETQYF
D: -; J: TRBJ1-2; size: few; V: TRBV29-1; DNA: TGCAGCTTTCGGGTTCAGGGAATCTATGGCTACACCTTC; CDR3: CSFRVQGIYGYTF